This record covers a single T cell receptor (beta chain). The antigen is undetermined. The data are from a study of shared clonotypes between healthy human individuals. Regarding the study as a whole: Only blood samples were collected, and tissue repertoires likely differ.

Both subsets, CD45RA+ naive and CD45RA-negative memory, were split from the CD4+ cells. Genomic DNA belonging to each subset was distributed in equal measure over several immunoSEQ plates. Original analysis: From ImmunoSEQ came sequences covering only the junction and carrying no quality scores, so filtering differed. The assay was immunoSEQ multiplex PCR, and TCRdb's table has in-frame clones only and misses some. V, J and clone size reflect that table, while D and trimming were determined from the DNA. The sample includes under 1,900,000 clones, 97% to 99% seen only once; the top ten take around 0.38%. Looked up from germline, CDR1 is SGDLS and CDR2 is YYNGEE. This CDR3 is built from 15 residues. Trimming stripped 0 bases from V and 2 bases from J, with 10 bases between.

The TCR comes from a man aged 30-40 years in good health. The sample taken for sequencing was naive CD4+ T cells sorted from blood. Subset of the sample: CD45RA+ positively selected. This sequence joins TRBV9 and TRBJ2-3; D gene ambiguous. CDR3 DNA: TGTGCCAGCAGCGTAGTTCCTGGGATCACAGATACGCAGTATTTT. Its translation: CASSVVPGITDTQYF.